The 22 T cell receptor beta chains in this list originate from one sample, sequenced in a study of T-cell reconstitution after alpha-beta-depleted transplantation in children. Library preparation (for TCRbeta) was performed with unique molecular identifiers. TCRdb itself ran the PCR reads through MiXCR, one entry per CDR3 protein. Found here are around 580,000 distinct CDR3 sequences, 20% to 25% of them singletons; the top ten hold roughly 13%. The source material was PBMCs, mostly from graft donor cells, sampled 360 days after TCRalphabeta/CD19-depleted stem cell transplant. The receptors stem from a boy younger than two who had a stem cell transplant for acute myeloid leukemia, so the T cells may come from the graft donor.

V usage is TRBV27 and J usage is TRBJ2-1, with TRBD2 matching over 14 bases. Germline loops: CDR1 MNHEY, CDR2 SMNVEV (reference sequence). The CDR3 is 18 residues long. The junction had 11 bases not matched to a gene; V was cut back by 2 bases and J by 8 bases. In DNA, the CDR3 is TGTGCCAGCAGTTTACAATTGGGACTAGCGGGGGATTGGGATGAGCAGTTCTTC. It is translated as CASSLQLGLAGDWDEQFF.

This sequence joins TRBV7-9 and TRBJ2-5; D remains unclear. Between the trimmed V and J ends, which lost 6 bases and 2 bases, there was a span of 13 bases. The CDR3 runs to 14 residues. Germline V gene lookup returns CDR1 SEHNR and CDR2 FQNEAQ (reference sequence). The CDR3 DNA sequence: TGTGCCAGCAGTTCCCACTCTGGGCAAGAGACCCAGTACTTC. This codes for CASSSHSGQETQYF.

The chain uses TRBV10-3 and TRBJ2-1, with a possible D match to TRBD2 (6 bases). The V gene lost 4 bases and the J gene lost 3 bases, with 10 bases spanning the gap. Germline CDR1 is ENHRY and CDR2 is SYGVKD. The CDR3 has 14 amino acids. The CDR3 reads CAISGRGSYNEQFF. The CDR3 DNA sequence: TGTGCCATCAGTGGACGGGGGAGCTACAATGAGCAGTTCTTC.

The J gene is TRBJ1-6, the V gene TRBV20-1; D unclear. The CDR3 loop spans 15 amino acids. The germline CDR1 and CDR2 sequences are DFQATT and SNEGSKA (reference sequence). Trimming took off 5 bases at V and 2 bases at J, with 13 bases between the two ends. For the CDR3, the DNA is TGCAGTGCTGGGCGCAGCGCAGCCTATAATTCACCCCTCCACTTT. Translating gives CSAGRSAAYNSPLHF.

This clonotype was observed a few times. The gene calls are TRBV11-2 and TRBJ2-7; no reliable D call. Germline V lookup: CDR1 SGHAT, CDR2 FQNNGV. CDR3 length: 13 residues. V lost 3 bases and J 3 bases, leaving 9 bases between the germline ends. CDR3 sequence: CASSLGSLYEQYV. The CDR3 DNA is TGTGCCAGCAGCTTGGGTAGCCTCTACGAGCAGTACGTC.

The chain uses TRBV15 and TRBJ2-3, with TRBD2 identical over 7 bases. The V and J ends lost 0 bases and 0 bases, in that order; junction bases with no gene match: 12. CDR3 length: 19 residues. The germline gives CDR1 LNHNV, CDR2 YYDKDF (reference sequence). The chain's CDR3 is CATSRDLGLREGSTDTQYF. DNA of the CDR3: TGTGCCACCAGCAGAGATTTGGGACTCAGGGAGGGGAGCACAGATACGCAGTATTTT.

The V and J genes are TRBV6-5 and TRBJ1-6, with D hard to call. Trimming removed 3 bases at V and 6 bases at J, with 9 bases between. Germline V lookup: CDR1 MNHEY, CDR2 SVGAGI. The CDR3 spans 14 residues. CDR3 in DNA: TGTGCCAGCAGTTATTATGGGATTAATTCACCCCTCCACTTT. Its protein product is CASSYYGINSPLHF.

The rearrangement joins TRBV20-1 to TRBJ2-3, with D uncertain. V was clipped by 4 bases and J by 3 bases, with 14 bases between them. The germline gives CDR1 DFQATT, CDR2 SNEGSKA (reference sequence). This CDR3 is 14 amino acids long. CDR3 nucleotides: TGCAGTGCTACCGCCTCGACTGGTACAGATACGCAGTATTTT. Translated, it gives CSATASTGTDTQYF.

A few counts support this clonotype. This rearrangement joins TRBV7-3 to TRBJ2-1; 7 bases are a match to TRBD1. Looked up from germline, CDR1 is SGHTA and CDR2 is FQGTGA. This CDR3 region has 14 residues. Trimming removed 4 bases from V and 5 bases from J; junction bases left unmatched: 5. The CDR3 bases are TGTGCCAGCAGCTACCGGGACAGAGACAATGAGCAGTTCTTC. Its protein is CASSYRDRDNEQFF.

This clonotype has more than one count but fewer than ten. For the CDR3, the DNA is TGTGCCAGCAGCTCCCGGGACGGCAATGAGCAGTTCTTC. The encoded protein is CASSSRDGNEQFF. The gene calls are TRBV9 and TRBJ2-1; D is possibly TRBD1 or TRBD2 (5 bases each). With 4 bases removed from V and 6 bases from J, the gap between germline ends came to 11 bases. This CDR3 comprises 13 residues. The germline V gene has CDR1 SGDLS and CDR2 YYNGEE.

There are a few counts of this clonotype. The chain has TRBV6-5 and TRBJ2-1, with D possibly being TRBD1 or TRBD2 (5 bases each). CDR3 length equals 15 residues. Germline V CDR1 and CDR2: MNHEY, SVGAGI. Trimming cost V 2 bases and J 8 bases, with 16 bases left between them. The CDR3 DNA follows: TGTGCCAGCAGTTACCTGGGACGGACGGGCGATGAGCAGTTCTTC. Its translation: CASSYLGRTGDEQFF.

This clonotype was detected ten times or more. V gene TRBV5-1 combines with J gene TRBJ2-1; a weak D match, TRBD1 (5 bases). The CDR3 is 14 residues long. V shed 0 bases and J shed 2 bases, with 6 bases lying between them. CDR1 is SGHRS, CDR2 YFSETQ, per germline. This CDR3 reads CASSLATAYNEQFF. CDR3 nucleotide sequence: TGCGCCAGCAGCTTGGCGACAGCCTACAATGAGCAGTTCTTC.

This clonotype was seen ten or more times. The genes are TRBV27 and TRBJ2-3, with no clear D. Trimming took off 3 bases at V and 3 bases at J, with 7 bases between the two ends. CDR3 size: 13 residues. The germline V gene encodes CDR1 MNHEY and CDR2 SMNVEV (reference sequence). CDR3: CASSFSWTDTQYF. As DNA, the CDR3 is TGTGCCAGCAGTTTCTCATGGACAGATACGCAGTATTTT.

This clonotype was counted between two and nine times. This chain connects TRBV5-5 to TRBJ2-7, with TRBD2 identical over 8 bases. The CDR3 contains 16 residues. Germline CDR1 SGHKS, CDR2 YYEKEE (reference sequence). V dropped 4 bases and J dropped 4; count of bases not matched to a gene: 13. The CDR3 DNA reads as TGTGCCAGCAGCCCGCGGGACCTCGGGAGGGTTTACGAGCAGTACGTC. This codes for CASSPRDLGRVYEQYV.

This chain connects TRBV20-1 to TRBJ2-5, with 7 bases lining up with TRBD2. The trim removed 1 base at V and 5 bases at J, leaving 7 bases unmatched. The germline V gene has CDR1 DFQATT and CDR2 SNEGSKA (reference sequence). The CDR3 is made up of 14 amino acids. The CDR3 protein is CSARGREGRETQYF. The CDR3 bases are TGCAGTGCTAGAGGCAGGGAGGGTCGGGAGACCCAGTACTTC.

In DNA, the CDR3 is TGTGCTAGTGCACCACCGGGGACGAACAATGAGCAGTTCTTC. Its translation: CASAPPGTNNEQFF. The chain recombines TRBV12-5 with TRBJ2-1; possibly TRBD1 or TRBD2 for D (5 bases each). Germline V gene lookup returns CDR1 LGHNT and CDR2 FRNRAP. V lost 7 bases to trimming and J lost 5 bases, with 15 bases between them. The length of the CDR3 is 14 residues.

This clonotype was detected ten times or more. The rearrangement joins TRBV7-9 to TRBJ2-3; TRBD2 agrees at 8 bases. The V and J ends lost 3 bases and 3 bases, in that order; junction bases with no gene match: 5. CDR3 size: 15 residues. CDR1 and CDR2 (germline): SEHNR, FQNEAQ (reference sequence). The CDR3 nucleotides read TGTGCCAGCAGCTTTTCCCTAGCGGGTACAGATACGCAGTATTTT. This sequence encodes CASSFSLAGTDTQYF.

The chain is built from TRBV10-2 and TRBJ1-1; TRBD1 matches 9 bases. The V gene's germline CDR1 is WSHSY and CDR2 SAAADI. V shed 0 bases and J 10 bases; nucleotides not matched to a gene: 6. The CDR3 runs 14 residues. CDR3 in amino acids: CASSESGQGLLAFF. The CDR3 DNA sequence: TGCGCCAGCAGTGAGTCGGGACAGGGCCTATTAGCTTTCTTT.

This clonotype showed up many times. The rearrangement joins TRBV12-3 or TRBV12-4 to TRBJ1-1; D call uncertain. The germline V and J ends were trimmed by 6 bases and 1 base, with 12 bases remaining between them. The CDR3 runs to 14 residues. The CDR3 loop is CASRTKDRNTEAFF. CDR3 sequence (DNA): TGTGCCAGCAGGACGAAAGATCGGAACACTGAAGCTTTCTTT.

This rearrangement joins TRBV7-6 to TRBJ1-1, with D possibly being TRBD1 (5 bases). This CDR3 is built from 18 residues. The V and J ends lost 5 bases and 2 bases respectively, with 24 bases between them. Germline CDR1 and CDR2: SGHVS and FNYEAQ. This CDR3 is CASSPLDPGAGKNTEAFF. CDR3 in DNA: TGTGCCAGCAGCCCCTTGGACCCTGGGGCGGGAAAAAACACTGAAGCTTTCTTT.

This sequence joins TRBV20-1 and TRBJ2-3; D is perhaps TRBD1 (6 bases). CDR1 is DFQATT and CDR2 is SNEGSKA in the germline V gene (reference sequence). The CDR3 is 15 residues long. V lost 1 base, J lost 2 bases, and 13 bases lay in between. CDR3 protein: CSARVFRDTTDTQYF. CDR3 in DNA: TGCAGTGCTAGAGTTTTCCGGGACACCACAGATACGCAGTATTTT.

In its sample, this clonotype was seen many times. This rearrangement joins TRBV12-3 or TRBV12-4 to TRBJ2-1; D remains ambiguous. The CDR3 covers 15 residues. Trimming took 2 bases from V and 0 from J, leaving 8 bases between them. CDR3 nucleotides: TGTGCCAGCAGTTTAAAAGGGTTCTCCTACAATGAGCAGTTCTTC. It codes for CASSLKGFSYNEQFF.